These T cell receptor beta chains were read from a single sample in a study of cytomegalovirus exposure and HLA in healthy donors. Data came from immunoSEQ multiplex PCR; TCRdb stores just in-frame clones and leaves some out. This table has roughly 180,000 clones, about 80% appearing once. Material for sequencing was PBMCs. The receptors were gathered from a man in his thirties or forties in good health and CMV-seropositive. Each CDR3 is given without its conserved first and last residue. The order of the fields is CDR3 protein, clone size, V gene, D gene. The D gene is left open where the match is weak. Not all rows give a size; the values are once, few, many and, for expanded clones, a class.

CDR3 protein: ASSLGQAPSYEQY; clone size: NA; V gene: TRBV7-6; D gene: NA
CDR3 protein: ATSITWLEETQY; clone size: NA; V gene: TRBV15; D gene: NA
CDR3 protein: ASSRDRDELETQY; clone size: NA; V gene: TRBV6-5; D gene: NA
CDR3 protein: ASSQDDGRALYEQY; clone size: NA; V gene: TRBV4-1; D gene: TRBD2
CDR3 protein: ASSPGGQSYEQY; clone size: NA; V gene: TRBV4-3; D gene: NA
CDR3 protein: ASRLAGQETQY; clone size: NA; V gene: TRBV14; D gene: NA
CDR3 protein: ASSVTPRAQH; clone size: NA; V gene: TRBV6-5; D gene: NA
CDR3 protein: ASSENRAGANVLT; clone size: once; V gene: TRBV6-1; D gene: NA
CDR3 protein: ASSVKGLAGGRETQY; clone size: once; V gene: TRBV19; D gene: TRBD2
CDR3 protein: ASSGTGIMNTEAF; clone size: NA; V gene: TRBV5-1; D gene: TRBD1
CDR3 protein: ASSDMSQGQETQY; clone size: few; V gene: TRBV25-1; D gene: NA